Included here is one T cell receptor (beta chain) sequence, with context. What it binds is not known. The data derive from a study of CD8 T cells in Susac syndrome. The study's findings and limits: Individuals included in the TCR sequencing and HLA analysis were acknowledged by the study to be relatively few in number.

V shed 5 bases and J shed 6 bases, with 16 bases lying between them. This CDR3 has 14 amino acids. Per germline, CDR1 MDHEN and CDR2 SYDVKM. After extraction with the RNeasy kit, about 0.45 to 1 ug of the RNA was reverse transcribed using random hexamers. TCRdb ran MiXCR on the immunoSEQ multiplex PCR reads and lists one entry per CDR3 protein. The data show approximately 70,000 distinct CDR3 sequences, with approximately 95% seen just once and roughly 0.22% held by the top ten. Sequenced: CD8+ T cells from PBMCs. This chain links TRBV28 with TRBJ1-2; D remains unclear. The sequence derives from a human donor in good health. CDR3 loop: CASSPLMELNGYTF. CDR3 bases: TGTGCCAGCAGTCCTCTTATGGAACTAAATGGCTACACCTTC.